The 3 T cell receptor beta chains reported below all come from one sample, sequenced in a study of spatial heterogeneity in lung cancer. TCRdb called the 5' RACE reads again in MiXCR, with one record for every CDR3 protein. The profile covers fewer than 5,500 distinct CDR3 sequences, with about 3.9% appearing a single time and approximately 12% taken by the ten largest. Time point indicated: sample taken at primary tumor resection. Sequencing used normal lung tissue next to the tumor, obtained at surgery. The receptors come from a male donor with early-stage non-small cell lung cancer.

The sample holds many counts of this clonotype. The gene calls are TRBV30 and TRBJ2-1; D unresolved. Trimming shortened V by 6 bases and J by 4 bases, and 19 bases separated the two germline ends. The CDR3 length is 15 residues. Germline V gene sequence: CDR1 GTSNPN, CDR2 SVGIG (reference sequence). The CDR3 DNA reads as TGTGCCTGCTCGACCGACCTTCGTTTGTACAATGAGCAGTTCTTC. Translation gives CACSTDLRLYNEQFF.

This clonotype has at least ten counts. The J gene is TRBJ2-3, the V gene TRBV6-2 or TRBV6-3; 7 bases match TRBD2. CDR1 is MNHEY, CDR2 SVGEGT, per germline. The CDR3 loop spans 14 amino acids. Losses at the gene ends were 4 bases for V and 3 bases for J; bases not matched to a gene: 4. For the CDR3, the DNA is TGTGCCAGCAGTTCTGGCGGGGGAACAGATACGCAGTATTTT. This sequence encodes CASSSGGGTDTQYF.

In this sample, this clonotype is large. The chain uses TRBV20-1 and TRBJ1-5, with TRBD1 matching 9 bases. Trimming took 5 bases from V and 0 from J; bases not matched to a gene: 2. This CDR3 is built from 14 residues. The germline V gene has CDR1 DFQATT and CDR2 SNEGSKA (reference sequence). The CDR3 nucleotides are TGCAGTGCTGGACAGGGGCTTAGCAATCAGCCCCAGCATTTT. As protein: CSAGQGLSNQPQHF.